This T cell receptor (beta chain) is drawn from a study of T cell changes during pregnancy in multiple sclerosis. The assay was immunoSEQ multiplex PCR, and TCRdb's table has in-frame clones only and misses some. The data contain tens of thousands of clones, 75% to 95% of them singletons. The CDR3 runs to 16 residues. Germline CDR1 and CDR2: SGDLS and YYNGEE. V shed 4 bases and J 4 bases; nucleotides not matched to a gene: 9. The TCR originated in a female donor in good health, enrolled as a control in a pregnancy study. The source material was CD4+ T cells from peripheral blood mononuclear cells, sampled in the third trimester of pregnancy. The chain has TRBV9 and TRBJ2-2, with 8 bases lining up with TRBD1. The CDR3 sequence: CASSTRTGMGTGELFF. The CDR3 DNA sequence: TGTGCCAGCAGCACTAGGACAGGGATGGGCACCGGGGAGCTGTTTTTT.